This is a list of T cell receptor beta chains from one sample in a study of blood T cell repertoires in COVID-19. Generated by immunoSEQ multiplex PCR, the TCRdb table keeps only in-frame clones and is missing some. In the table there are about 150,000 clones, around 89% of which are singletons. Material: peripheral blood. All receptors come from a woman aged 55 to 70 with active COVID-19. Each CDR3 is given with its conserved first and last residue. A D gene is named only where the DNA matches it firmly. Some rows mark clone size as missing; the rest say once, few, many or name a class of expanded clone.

TGCGCCAGCAGCCATGGGGACAGCAACTATGGCTACACCTTC	CASSHGDSNYGYTF	TRBD1	.	TRBV4-1	TRBJ1-2
TGCGCCAGCAGCCTCAGGGACTCTGGAAACACCATATATTTT	CASSLRDSGNTIYF	.	.	TRBV4-1	TRBJ1-3
TGTGCCACACTAGCGGAGGGCGGGGAGCTGTTTTTT	CATLAEGGELFF	TRBD2	.	TRBV12-3/TRBV12-4	TRBJ2-2
TGTGCCAGCAGTTTACGGGGTCACTATGGCTACACCTTC	CASSLRGHYGYTF	.	few	TRBV12-3/TRBV12-4	TRBJ1-2
TGTGCCAGCAGTCCTGGGACAGGGTATGGTAACTATGGCTACACCTTC	CASSPGTGYGNYGYTF	TRBD1	.	TRBV27	TRBJ1-2
TGCAGTGCTAGTGGGACAGGGGGCACTAGGTATGGCTACACCTTC	CSASGTGGTRYGYTF	TRBD1	.	TRBV20-1	TRBJ1-2
TGCGCCAGCAGCTTGCTAGGACAGGCCCTCTATGGCTACACCTTC	CASSLLGQALYGYTF	TRBD1	.	TRBV5-1	TRBJ1-2
TGTGCCAGCAGCGTAGGTCCAGTCTACGAGCAGTACTTC	CASSVGPVYEQYF	.	.	TRBV9	TRBJ2-7
TGTGCCAGCAGCTTCAGCGGGAGAGGGACAGATACGCAGTATTTT	CASSFSGRGTDTQYF	TRBD2	.	TRBV13	TRBJ2-3
TGTGCCAGCAAGTCCGGGACTAGCCAGTACGAGCAGTACTTC	CASKSGTSQYEQYF	TRBD2	.	TRBV2	TRBJ2-7
TGTGCCAGCAGTTTCCGGGACACCTCCTACGAGCAGTACTTC	CASSFRDTSYEQYF	.	.	TRBV6-2/TRBV6-3	TRBJ2-7
TGTGCCAGCAGCTTAGTGAGGCCGAACACTGAAGCTTTCTTT	CASSLVRPNTEAFF	.	once	TRBV7-9	TRBJ1-1
TGCGCCAGCAGCCAAAGAGGCGGGGGCGGACCTTACAATGAGCAGTTCTTC	CASSQRGGGGPYNEQFF	.	.	TRBV4-3	TRBJ2-1
TGTGCCAGCAGTACCAGGGGACTAGCGATTTTCAATGAGCAGTTCTTC	CASSTRGLAIFNEQFF	TRBD2	.	TRBV27	TRBJ2-1
TGTGCCAGCAGTTTAAGGACTAGCGGGAGCCTCAATGAGCAGTTCTTC	CASSLRTSGSLNEQFF	TRBD2	.	TRBV28	TRBJ2-1
TGTGCCACCAGTCAAGGGGTCCAGGGAGGGTACATTCAGTACTTC	CATSQGVQGGYIQYF	TRBD2	.	TRBV24-1	TRBJ2-4
TGTGCCACCAGTGACCCAAACTCCTACGAGCAGTACTTC	CATSDPNSYEQYF	.	.	TRBV24-1	TRBJ2-7
TGTGCCAGCAGCGGGACAGGACCTAATCAGCCCCAGCATTTT	CASSGTGPNQPQHF	TRBD1	few	TRBV2	TRBJ1-5
TGTGCCAGTAGTCAGGGACAGGGGACGGACTATGGCTACACCTTC	CASSQGQGTDYGYTF	TRBD1	.	TRBV19	TRBJ1-2
TGTGCCAGCAGTTTAGGCAGGGGATACGAGCAGTACTTC	CASSLGRGYEQYF	.	.	TRBV27	TRBJ2-7
TGTGCCAGTAGTATGGGGACTCCGCTCAATTCACCCCTCCACTTT	CASSMGTPLNSPLHF	.	.	TRBV19	TRBJ1-6
TGCGCCAGCAGCCAAGGGCCGATCTCCTACGAGCAGTACTTC	CASSQGPISYEQYF	.	.	TRBV4-3	TRBJ2-7
TGTGCCTGGAAGGCAGGGGGTAATTCACCCCTCCACTTT	CAWKAGGNSPLHF	TRBD1	.	TRBV30	TRBJ1-6
TGCGCCAGCAGCCAAGATTTCAACCCCGGGGGGATTAGCACTGAAGCTTTCTTT	CASSQDFNPGGISTEAFF	.	.	TRBV4-3	TRBJ1-1
TGTGCCAGCAGCGTAGCTGGGAGGGGGGGGCCCCAGCATTTT	CASSVAGRGGPQHF	.	.	TRBV9	TRBJ1-5
TGTGCCAGCAGCCCAGGCTCAGGGGACACTGAAGCTTTCTTT	CASSPGSGDTEAFF	.	.	TRBV7-2	TRBJ1-1
TGTGCCAGCTCACCTGGGAAAGGGAGAGTGGTCACTGAAGCTTTCTTT	CASSPGKGRVVTEAFF	.	.	TRBV18	TRBJ1-1
TGTGCCAGCAGCCAGATCACAGGGTCCGGGAACACTGAAGCTTTCTTT	CASSQITGSGNTEAFF	.	.	TRBV4-2	TRBJ1-1
TGTGCCAGCAGTCCGACAGGGATCAATGAGCAGTTCTTC	CASSPTGINEQFF	TRBD1	.	TRBV12-3/TRBV12-4	TRBJ2-1
TGCGCCAGCAGCCAAGACGGGAACAAGGAGACCCAGTACTTC	CASSQDGNKETQYF	.	once	TRBV4-3	TRBJ2-5
TGTGCCAGCAGCCTCTTCACAGGGACGTTGGCAGAGACCCAGTACTTC	CASSLFTGTLAETQYF	.	once	TRBV5-6	TRBJ2-5
TGTGCCAGCAGTTTGTCCGGTCTGAGCGACAGGGCCATCAATCAGCCCCAGCATTTT	CASSLSGLSDRAINQPQHF	TRBD1	.	TRBV28	TRBJ1-5
TGTGCCTGGAGGACTAGCGGGGAGACCCAGTACTTC	CAWRTSGETQYF	TRBD2	.	TRBV30	TRBJ2-5
TGTGCCAGCAGGGCGGGACTAGCGGGAAGCTCCTACAATGAGCAGTTCTTC	CASRAGLAGSSYNEQFF	TRBD2	.	TRBV7-8	TRBJ2-1
TGTGCCATCACTCCAGGGCCCGTTGATCGGTATGGCTACACCTTC	CAITPGPVDRYGYTF	.	.	TRBV10-3	TRBJ1-2
TGTGCCAGAGCCCCCGACAGGGTTCCCCATCTGAACACCATATATTTT	CARAPDRVPHLNTIYF	TRBD1	.	TRBV5-6	TRBJ1-3
TGTGCCAGCAGTTTACTGGGGGCCGCTAACGAGCAGTACTTC	CASSLLGAANEQYF	.	few	TRBV27	TRBJ2-7
TGTGCCACCAGTCCAGGGAATCAGCCCCAGCATTTT	CATSPGNQPQHF	.	.	TRBV24-1	TRBJ1-5
TGTGCCAGCTGGGGGTCCGGGAGCTGGAACGAGCAGTACTTC	CASWGSGSWNEQYF	.	few	TRBV5-6	TRBJ2-7
TGTGCCAGCATTCTGGACAGGAGGAATTCACCCCTCCACTTT	CASILDRRNSPLHF	TRBD1	.	TRBV11-3	TRBJ1-6
TGTGCCAGCAGCCCCGAAACCCCACTCTACGAGCAGTACTTC	CASSPETPLYEQYF	.	.	TRBV7-8	TRBJ2-7
TGTGCCAGCAGACGCGACCGGGGATCTCAAGAGACCCAGTACTTC	CASRRDRGSQETQYF	.	.	TRBV5-4	TRBJ2-5
TGTGCCAGCAGCTTAGAGAGAGCGGGCCCCTACGAGCAGTACTTC	CASSLERAGPYEQYF	.	.	TRBV7-2	TRBJ2-7
TGTGCCAGCAGCCCGCAAAAGGTGCGGCCGAACACTGAAGCTTTCTTT	CASSPQKVRPNTEAFF	.	.	TRBV5-6	TRBJ1-1
TGTGCCAGCAGCTTAACAGGGAACCCTGGAAACACCATATATTTT	CASSLTGNPGNTIYF	.	.	TRBV5-5	TRBJ1-3
TGTGCCAGCAGTTTGGCGGGGGCCCTCTCCTACGAGCAGTACTTC	CASSLAGALSYEQYF	.	.	TRBV28	TRBJ2-7
TGTGCCAGCAGCGGCACTGGGGGGGGAGGGGAAAAACTGTTTTTT	CASSGTGGGGEKLFF	.	once	TRBV7-2	TRBJ1-4
TGTGCCAGCAGTTTTGGGGCCTGGACACCAAGCTCCTACGAGCAGTACTTC	CASSFGAWTPSSYEQYF	.	.	TRBV28	TRBJ2-7
TGTGCCAGTCTAAAGTCTCATCGATCTGGAAACACCATATATTTT	CASLKSHRSGNTIYF	.	.	TRBV19	TRBJ1-3
TGTGCCAGCTCCCCGACGAGGGAGGGGTCATCGGACTATGGCTACACCTTC	CASSPTREGSSDYGYTF	.	.	TRBV18	TRBJ1-2
TGTGCCAGCAGCTGGGGACAGGCCTACGAGCAGTACTTC	CASSWGQAYEQYF	TRBD1	.	TRBV7-9	TRBJ2-7
TGTGCCAGCAGTTGGGACAGGGAAACCTCTGGGGCCAACGTCCTGACTTTC	CASSWDRETSGANVLTF	TRBD1	few	TRBV2	TRBJ2-6